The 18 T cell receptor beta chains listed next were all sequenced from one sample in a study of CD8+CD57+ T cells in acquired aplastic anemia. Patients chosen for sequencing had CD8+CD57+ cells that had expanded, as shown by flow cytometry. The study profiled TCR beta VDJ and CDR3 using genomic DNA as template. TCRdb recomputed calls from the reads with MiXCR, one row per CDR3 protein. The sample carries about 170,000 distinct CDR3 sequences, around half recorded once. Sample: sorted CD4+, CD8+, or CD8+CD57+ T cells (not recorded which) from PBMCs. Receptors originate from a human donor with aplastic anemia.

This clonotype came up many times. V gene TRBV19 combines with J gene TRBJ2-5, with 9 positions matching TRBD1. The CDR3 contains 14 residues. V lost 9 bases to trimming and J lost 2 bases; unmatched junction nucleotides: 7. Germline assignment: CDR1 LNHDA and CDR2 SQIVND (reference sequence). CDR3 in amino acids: CASADRGLQETQYF. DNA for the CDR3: TGTGCCAGCGCGGACAGGGGTCTACAAGAGACCCAGTACTTC.

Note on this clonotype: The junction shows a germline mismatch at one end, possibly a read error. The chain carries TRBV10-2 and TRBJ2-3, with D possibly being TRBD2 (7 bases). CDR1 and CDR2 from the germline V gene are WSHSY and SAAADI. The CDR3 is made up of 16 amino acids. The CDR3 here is CASSERGGGVTDTQYF. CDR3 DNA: TGCGCCAGCAGTGAAAGGGGCGGGGGCGTCACAGACACGCAGTATTTT.

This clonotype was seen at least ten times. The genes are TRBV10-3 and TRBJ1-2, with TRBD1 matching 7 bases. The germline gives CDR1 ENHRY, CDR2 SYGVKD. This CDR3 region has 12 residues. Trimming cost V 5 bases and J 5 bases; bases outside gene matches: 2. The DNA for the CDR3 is TGTGCCATCAGTCAACAGGGGTATGGCTACACCTTC. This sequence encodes CAISQQGYGYTF.

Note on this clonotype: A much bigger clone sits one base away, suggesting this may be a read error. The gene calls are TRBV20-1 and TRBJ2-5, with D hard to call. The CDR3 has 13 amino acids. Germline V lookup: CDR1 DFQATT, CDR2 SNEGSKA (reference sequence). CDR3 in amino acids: CSAPMLHQETLYF. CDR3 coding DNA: TGCAGTGCTCCGATGCTTCACCAAGAGACCCTGTACTTC.

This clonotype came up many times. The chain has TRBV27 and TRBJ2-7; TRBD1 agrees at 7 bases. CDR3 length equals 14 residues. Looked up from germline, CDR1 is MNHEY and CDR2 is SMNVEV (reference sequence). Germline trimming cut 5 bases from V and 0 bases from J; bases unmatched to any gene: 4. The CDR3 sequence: CASSHRDSSYEQYF. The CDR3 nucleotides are TGTGCCAGCAGTCACCGGGACAGCTCCTACGAGCAGTACTTC.

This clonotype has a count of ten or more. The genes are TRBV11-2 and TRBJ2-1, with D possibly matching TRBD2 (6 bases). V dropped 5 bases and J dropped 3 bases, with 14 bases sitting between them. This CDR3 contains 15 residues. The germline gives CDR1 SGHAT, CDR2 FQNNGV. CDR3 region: CASSPLGGIYNEQFF. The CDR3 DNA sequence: TGTGCCAGCAGCCCTCTTGGGGGGATCTACAATGAGCAGTTCTTC.

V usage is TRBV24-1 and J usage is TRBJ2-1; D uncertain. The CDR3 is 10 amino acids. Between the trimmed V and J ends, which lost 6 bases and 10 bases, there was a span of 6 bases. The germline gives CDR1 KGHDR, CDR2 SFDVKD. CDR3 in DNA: TGTGCCACCAGTTACCGCGAGCAGTTCTTC. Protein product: CATSYREQFF.

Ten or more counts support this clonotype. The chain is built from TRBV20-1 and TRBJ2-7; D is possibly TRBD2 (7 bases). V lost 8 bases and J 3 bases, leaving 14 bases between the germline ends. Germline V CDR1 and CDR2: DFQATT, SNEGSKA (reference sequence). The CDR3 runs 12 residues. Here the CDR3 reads CSLGAGDYEQYF. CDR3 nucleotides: TGCAGTTTGGGGGCGGGGGACTACGAGCAGTACTTC.

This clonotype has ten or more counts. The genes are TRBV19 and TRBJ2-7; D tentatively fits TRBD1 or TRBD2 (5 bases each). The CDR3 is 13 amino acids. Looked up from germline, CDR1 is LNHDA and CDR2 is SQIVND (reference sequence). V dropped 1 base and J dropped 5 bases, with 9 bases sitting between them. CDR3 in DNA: TGTGCCAGTAGTATAGCAGGGAGCGACGAGCAGTACTTC. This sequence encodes CASSIAGSDEQYF.

The CDR3 nucleotides are TGTGCCACCAGTGGACAGGGGACCCTCATGAATACGCAGTATTTT. Its protein product is CATSGQGTLMNTQYF. The rearrangement joins TRBV24-1 to TRBJ2-3; TRBD1 matches 8 bases. This CDR3 has 15 residues. Trimming took 5 bases from V and 7 from J; bases not matched to a gene: 10. CDR1 is KGHDR, CDR2 SFDVKD, per germline.

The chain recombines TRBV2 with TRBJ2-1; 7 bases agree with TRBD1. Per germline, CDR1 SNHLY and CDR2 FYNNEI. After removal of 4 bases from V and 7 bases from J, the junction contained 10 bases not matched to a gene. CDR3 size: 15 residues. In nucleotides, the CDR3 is TGTGCCAGCAGTGCGACAGGGTCTCTTAAAAATGAGCAGTTCTTC. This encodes CASSATGSLKNEQFF. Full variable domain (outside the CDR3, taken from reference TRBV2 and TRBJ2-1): EPEVTQTPSHQVTQMGQEVILRCVPISNHLYFYWYRQILGQKVEFLVSFYNNEISEKSEIFDDQFSVERPDGSNFTLKIRSTKLEDSAMYFCASSATGSLKNEQFFGPGTRLTVL.

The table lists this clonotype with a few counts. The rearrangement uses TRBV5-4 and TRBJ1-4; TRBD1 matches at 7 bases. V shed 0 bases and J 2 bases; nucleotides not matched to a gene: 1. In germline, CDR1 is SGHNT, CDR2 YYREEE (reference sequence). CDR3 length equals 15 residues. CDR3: CASSLGGGTNEKLFF. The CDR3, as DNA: TGTGCCAGCAGCTTGGGAGGGGGCACTAATGAAAAACTGTTTTTT.

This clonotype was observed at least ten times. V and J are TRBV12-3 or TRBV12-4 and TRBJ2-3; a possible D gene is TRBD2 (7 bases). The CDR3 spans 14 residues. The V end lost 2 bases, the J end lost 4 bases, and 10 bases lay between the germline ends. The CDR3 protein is CASSLSGGADTQYF. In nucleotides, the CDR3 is TGTGCCAGCAGTTTATCGGGGGGCGCAGATACGCAGTATTTT.

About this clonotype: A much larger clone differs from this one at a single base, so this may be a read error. The CDR3 sequence is CASSEAGPQNQPQHF. CDR3 nucleotides: TGTGCCAGCAGTGAAGCGGGACCGCAAAATCAGCCCCAGCATTTT. The rearrangement joins TRBV6-1 to TRBJ1-5, with D possibly matching TRBD1 (5 bases). This CDR3 has 15 residues. Trimming removed 0 bases from V and 4 bases from J, with 10 bases in between. CDR1 MNHNS and CDR2 SASEGT come from the germline V gene.

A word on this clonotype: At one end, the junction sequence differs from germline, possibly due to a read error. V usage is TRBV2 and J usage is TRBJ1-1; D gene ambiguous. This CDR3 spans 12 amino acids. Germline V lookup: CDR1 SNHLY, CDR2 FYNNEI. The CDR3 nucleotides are TGTGCCAGCAGTGTGTGGGTAGCTGAAGCTCTCTTT. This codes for CASSVWVAEALF.

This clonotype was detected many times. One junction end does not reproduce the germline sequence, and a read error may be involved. This CDR3 is CASNRVRDKLTF. The CDR3 DNA sequence: TGTGCCAGCAACCGGGTCCGGGACAAACTAACTTTT. This sequence joins TRBV12-3 or TRBV12-4 and TRBJ1-1, with D perhaps matching TRBD1 (6 bases). This CDR3 has 12 residues.

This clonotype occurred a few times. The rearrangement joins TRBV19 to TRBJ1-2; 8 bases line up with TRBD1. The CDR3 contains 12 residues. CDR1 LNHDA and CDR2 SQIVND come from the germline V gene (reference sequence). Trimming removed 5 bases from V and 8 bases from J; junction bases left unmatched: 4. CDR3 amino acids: CASSSGGFGYTF. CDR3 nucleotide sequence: TGTGCCAGTAGTTCAGGGGGCTTCGGCTACACCTTC.

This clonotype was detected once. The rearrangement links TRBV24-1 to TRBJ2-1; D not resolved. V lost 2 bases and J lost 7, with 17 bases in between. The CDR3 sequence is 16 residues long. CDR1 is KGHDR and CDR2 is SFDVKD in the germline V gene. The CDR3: CATSDSSVGWANEQFF. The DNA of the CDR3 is TGTGCCACCAGTGATTCCAGCGTCGGCTGGGCTAATGAGCAGTTCTTC.